A single sample is the source of the 4 T cell receptor beta chains below, sequenced in a study of metastatic and nonmetastatic thyroid tumors. Nobody among the patients had been given any treatment before thyroid surgery. Via MiXCR, TCRdb re-called the PCR reads. Of about 69,000 clones listed, around 14% are singletons. Sequenced: blood. The receptors were gathered from a male donor with papillary thyroid cancer or a benign thyroid nodule (not recorded which). Some clones in this sample may be carry-over from other donors' samples.

Worth noting for this clone: This may come from a read error, since a much larger clone is one base off. V is TRBV11-1 and J is TRBJ2-3; the match to TRBD2 covers 13 bases. The CDR3 contains 15 residues. Germline CDR1 is SGHAT and CDR2 is FQDESV (reference sequence). The DNA of the CDR3 is TGTGCCAGCTCGGGGACTAGCGGGATAACAGATACGCAGTGTTTT. Translation: CASSGTSGITDTQCF.

This clone was recorded at least ten times. The J gene is TRBJ2-7, the V gene TRBV5-8, with 9 bases lining up with TRBD1. In germline, CDR1 is SGHTS, CDR2 YDEGEE. Unmatched junction bases numbered 1, after V lost 3 bases and J lost 3 bases. The CDR3 runs to 13 residues. The CDR3 spells CASSWGQGYEQYV. The DNA for the CDR3 is TGTGCCAGCAGCTGGGGACAGGGCTACGAGCAGTACGTC.

The rearrangement links TRBV5-1 to TRBJ2-6; D uncertain. The CDR3 consists of 15 residues. The ends were cut back, 0 bases at V and 0 bases at J, with 4 bases in the middle. The germline CDR1 and CDR2 sequences are SGHRS and YFSETQ. The chain's CDR3 is CASSLDFSGANVLTF. The CDR3 DNA reads TGCGCCAGCAGCTTGGACTTCTCTGGGGCCAACGTCCTGACTTTC.

As for this clone: Mismatch with germline at one junction end may stem from a read error. V gene TRBV6-1 combines with J gene TRBJ2-2; 10 nucleotides match TRBD2. Germline assignment: CDR1 MNHNS and CDR2 SASEGT. There are 14 residues in the CDR3. CDR3 DNA: TGTGCCAGCAGTCTAGCGGGAGAAACCGGGGAACTGTTTTTT. It is translated as CASSLAGETGELFF.